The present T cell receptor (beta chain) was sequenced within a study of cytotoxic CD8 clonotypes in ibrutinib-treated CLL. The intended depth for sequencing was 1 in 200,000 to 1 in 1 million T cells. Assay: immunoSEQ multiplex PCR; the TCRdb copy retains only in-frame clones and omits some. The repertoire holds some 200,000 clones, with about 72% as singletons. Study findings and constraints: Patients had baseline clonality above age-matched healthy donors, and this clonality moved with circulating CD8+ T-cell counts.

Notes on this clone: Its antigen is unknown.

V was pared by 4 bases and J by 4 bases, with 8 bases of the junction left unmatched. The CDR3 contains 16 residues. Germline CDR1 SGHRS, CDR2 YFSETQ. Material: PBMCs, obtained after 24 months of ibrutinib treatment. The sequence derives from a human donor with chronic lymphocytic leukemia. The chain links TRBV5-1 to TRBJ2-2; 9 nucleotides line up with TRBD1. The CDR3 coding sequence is TGCGCCAGCAGCGGGGGACAGGGAGTAGGCACCGGGGAGCTGTTTTTT. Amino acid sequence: CASSGGQGVGTGELFF.